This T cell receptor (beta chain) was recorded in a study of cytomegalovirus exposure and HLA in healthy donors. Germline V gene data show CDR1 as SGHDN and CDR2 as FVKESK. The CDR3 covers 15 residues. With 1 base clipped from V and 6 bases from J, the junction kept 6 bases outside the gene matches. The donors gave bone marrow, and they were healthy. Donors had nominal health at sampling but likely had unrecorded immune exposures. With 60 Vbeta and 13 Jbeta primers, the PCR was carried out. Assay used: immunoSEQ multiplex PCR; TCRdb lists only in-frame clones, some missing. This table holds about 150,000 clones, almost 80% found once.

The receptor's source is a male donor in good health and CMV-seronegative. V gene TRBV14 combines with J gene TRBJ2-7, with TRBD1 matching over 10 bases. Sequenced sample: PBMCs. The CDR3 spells CASSQASTGGGEQYF. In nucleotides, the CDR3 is TGTGCCAGCAGCCAAGCTTCGACAGGGGGCGGCGAGCAGTACTTC.